The next 5 T cell receptor beta chains were all read from a single sample in a study of shared T cell receptors in the human thymus. The assay was immunoSEQ multiplex PCR, and TCRdb's table has in-frame clones only and misses some. Found here are some 700,000 clones, approximately 83% of them singletons; the top ten hold about 0.011%. These records were also assigned to another study, of human thymus T cells.

The sample consisted of thymocytes. These receptors came from a girl younger than two with a congenital heart defect.

The chain has TRBV4-3 and TRBJ2-5; D is unclear. V lost 0 bases to trimming and J lost 3 bases, with 8 bases between them. The CDR3 spans 14 residues. Germline CDR1 and CDR2: LGHNA and YSLEER. CDR3 sequence (DNA): TGCGCCAGCAGCCAAGATGTAGTCAAAGAGACCCAGTACTTC. Translation: CASSQDVVKETQYF.

The V and J genes are TRBV5-1 and TRBJ2-1; 13 bases agree with TRBD2. Per the germline V gene, CDR1 is SGHRS and CDR2 is YFSETQ. The ends lost 2 bases at V and 7 bases at J; junction bases unmatched: 12. This CDR3 has 18 residues. The CDR3 is CASSLQPLLAGGRNEQFF. The CDR3 bases are TGCGCCAGCAGCTTACAGCCGTTACTAGCGGGGGGGCGAAATGAGCAGTTCTTC.

This clone has just a few counts. V and J are TRBV7-2 and TRBJ1-1, with TRBD1 matching over 10 bases. The germline CDR1 and CDR2 sequences are SGHTA and FQGNSA. The ends lost 6 bases at V and 0 bases at J; junction bases unmatched: 16. The length of the CDR3 is 19 residues. The CDR3 coding sequence is TGTGCCAGCAGACATACCGTTAGGGGACAGGGGTTCATGAACACTGAAGCTTTCTTT. Residues: CASRHTVRGQGFMNTEAFF.

The rearrangement joins TRBV2 to TRBJ1-5; 7 positions agree with TRBD1. V trimming: 0 bases; J trimming: 4 bases; junction bases outside the gene matches: 9. This CDR3 is 17 amino acids long. From germline, CDR1 is SNHLY and CDR2 FYNNEI. DNA for the CDR3: TGTGCCAGCAGTGAAGCAGGGGACAAACAGGGGAATCAGCCCCAGCATTTT. Protein sequence: CASSEAGDKQGNQPQHF.

V gene TRBV7-3 combines with J gene TRBJ2-7; no clear D gene. V shed 2 bases and J shed 4 bases, with 15 bases lying between them. In germline, CDR1 is SGHTA, CDR2 FQGTGA. The CDR3 contains 15 residues. CDR3 amino acids: CASSLFPAAVYEQYF. The DNA of the CDR3 is TGTGCCAGCAGCTTATTTCCCGCGGCCGTATACGAGCAGTACTTC.